This is a list of T cell receptor beta chains from one sample in a study of T cells in Graves' hyperthyroidism and ophthalmopathy. MiXCR was run by TCRdb on the multiplex PCR reads, yielding one entry per CDR3 protein. The table includes approximately 400,000 distinct CDR3 sequences, over 15% detected once. Sequenced sample: blood. These receptor sequences come from a young woman with Graves' hyperthyroidism. Each CDR3 is given with its conserved first and last residue. Fields, in order: D gene, clone size, V gene, J gene, CDR3 protein, CDR3 DNA. D genes are given only for firm matches. Clone size is stated in some rows and not others, as once, few, many or a class when expanded.

>-|many|TRBV11-2|TRBJ2-7
CASSLLIDSSYEQYF
TGTGCCAGCAGCTTACTTATAGACAGTTCCTACGAGCAGTACTTC
>TRBD1|many|TRBV6-1|TRBJ2-5
CATGQGKTQYF
TGTGCCACCGGACAGGGAAAGACCCAGTACTTC
>TRBD1|many|TRBV10-3|TRBJ2-7
CAISPRDRRGYEQYF
TGTGCCATCAGTCCAAGGGACAGGCGCGGCTACGAGCAGTACTTC
>-|many|TRBV3-1|TRBJ2-7
CASSQGGSLPYEQYF
TGTGCCAGCAGCCAGGGGGGCAGCTTACCCTACGAGCAGTACTTC
>-|many|TRBV5-8|TRBJ1-2
CASSLLSGYTF
TGTGCCAGCAGCTTGTTGTCTGGCTACACCTTC
>-|many|TRBV7-2|TRBJ1-1
CASSPTRRELAFF
TGTGCCAGCAGCCCGACGAGGAGGGAGTTGGCTTTCTTT
>TRBD2|-|TRBV30|TRBJ2-4
CAWSGWTSGGKDIQYF
TGTGCCTGGAGTGGGTGGACTAGCGGGGGCAAAGACATTCAGTACTTC
>TRBD1|-|TRBV6-1|TRBJ1-1
CASIGQGVRGTEAFF
TGTGCCAGCATCGGACAGGGGGTAAGGGGCACTGAAGCTTTCTTT
>TRBD1|many|TRBV11-1|TRBJ2-2
CASSPRQGFTMIGELFF
TGTGCCAGCAGCCCGCGACAGGGATTTACAATGATCGGGGAGCTGTTTTTT
>-|many|TRBV6-1|TRBJ1-2
CASSQDSSLQGYTF
TGTGCCAGCAGTCAAGACTCTTCGTTGCAAGGCTACACCTTC
>-|many|TRBV7-8|TRBJ1-1
CASSPAGTEAFF
TGTGCCAGCAGTCCAGCCGGAACTGAAGCTTTCTTT
>TRBD2|-|TRBV20-1|TRBJ2-5
CSARDGTTKETQYF
TGCAGTGCTAGAGACGGGACTACCAAAGAGACCCAGTACTTC
>TRBD1|many|TRBV2|TRBJ1-2
CASRVTGTGTGYTF
TGTGCCAGCAGAGTTACCGGGACAGGGACTGGCTACACCTTC
>-|many|TRBV20-1|TRBJ2-5
CSARGQEETQYF
TGCAGTGCTAGAGGACAGGAGGAGACCCAGTACTTC
>-|once|TRBV20-1|TRBJ1-5
CSAPIGLANGYLHF
TGCAGTGCTCCAATCGGTCTGGCGAACGGTTACTTGCATTTT
>-|many|TRBV20-1|TRBJ1-2
CSATERALNYGYTF
TGCAGTGCTACCGAAAGGGCCCTTAACTATGGCTACACCTTC
>-|-|TRBV24-1|TRBJ1-1
CATSDNAGDTEAFF
TGTGCCACCAGTGACAATGCAGGGGACACTGAAGCTTTCTTT